These T cell receptor beta chains were read from a single sample in a study of cytomegalovirus exposure and HLA in healthy donors. Measured with immunoSEQ multiplex PCR; TCRdb has only the in-frame clones, and not every one. This sample yields about 98,000 clones, of which around 68% are seen a single time; about 2.5% belongs to the top ten. Input material: PBMCs. These receptor sequences come from a man in his forties or fifties in good health and CMV-seronegative. Both conserved end residues are part of each CDR3. Each record gives: J gene, V gene, D gene, clone size, CDR3 protein, CDR3 DNA. A D gene is named only where the DNA matches it firmly. Some rows have no size entry. The others give once, few or many, or a class for an expanded clone.

TRBJ1-2 TRBV5-1 NA NA CASSLGGTTNYGYTF TGCGCCAGCAGCTTGGGCGGGACCACTAACTATGGCTACACCTTC
TRBJ2-7 TRBV30 NA few CAWSVRGRYEQYF TGTGCCTGGAGTGTCAGGGGCAGGTACGAGCAGTACTTC
TRBJ1-4 TRBV10-3 NA NA CAISEFTMSTARDEKLFF TGTGCCATCAGTGAGTTTACGATGTCGACAGCCAGAGATGAAAAACTGTTTTTT
TRBJ2-5 TRBV10-3 TRBD2 NA CAGSGGLQETQYF TGTGCCGGAAGCGGGGGATTACAAGAGACCCAGTACTTC
TRBJ2-7 TRBV29-1 NA NA CSVSPGRSIYEQYF TGCAGCGTTTCCCCGGGTAGGTCAATTTACGAGCAGTACTTC
TRBJ1-6 TRBV19 NA NA CASSIGVGYFSPLHF TGTGCCAGTAGTATAGGAGTCGGGTACTTTTCACCCCTCCACTTT
TRBJ2-7 TRBV29-1 TRBD1 once CSAQFRDRPSYEQYF TGCAGCGCTCAGTTCCGGGACAGGCCCTCCTACGAGCAGTACTTC
TRBJ2-7 TRBV5-1 TRBD1 NA CASSPRGLVGEQYF TGCGCCAGCAGCCCAAGGGGGCTCGTGGGCGAGCAGTACTTC
TRBJ2-1 TRBV10-2 NA NA CASSGEALNEQFF TGCGCCAGCAGCGGCGAGGCCCTCAATGAGCAGTTCTTC
TRBJ2-7 TRBV7-2 TRBD1 NA CASSVQGGVIYEQYF TGTGCCAGCAGCGTACAGGGGGGCGTTATCTACGAGCAGTACTTC
TRBJ1-3 TRBV29-1 NA few CSVESGVSGNTIYF TGCAGCGTTGAATCGGGGGTATCTGGAAACACCATATATTTT
TRBJ1-5 TRBV27 TRBD1 NA CASRLAGGNQPQHF TGTGCCAGCCGTTTAGCAGGGGGAAATCAGCCCCAGCATTTT
TRBJ2-3 TRBV11-3 NA NA CASAREPGTDTQYF TGTGCCAGCGCTCGGGAACCCGGCACAGATACGCAGTATTTT
TRBJ2-7 TRBV4-3 NA NA CASSQDFDQVVYEQYF TGCGCCAGCAGCCAAGATTTCGACCAGGTAGTCTACGAGCAGTACTTC
TRBJ2-3 TRBV5-6 NA NA CASSLYRLAFSTGTDTQYF TGTGCCAGCAGCTTGTATCGGCTAGCGTTTTCTACGGGCACAGATACGCAGTATTTT
TRBJ1-1 TRBV19 NA few CASSIYGGAIATEAFF TGTGCCAGTAGTATATACGGGGGGGCTATAGCCACTGAAGCTTTCTTT
TRBJ2-1 TRBV19 TRBD2 NA CASSIVGLAGHNEQFF TGTGCCAGTAGTATAGTGGGACTAGCGGGTCACAATGAGCAGTTCTTC
TRBJ2-7 TRBV6-5 NA NA CASSYSGDALYEQYF TGTGCCAGCAGTTACTCAGGGGATGCCTTATACGAGCAGTACTTC
TRBJ2-7 TRBV28 TRBD2 NA CASNQAGRAYEQYF TGTGCCAGCAACCAAGCGGGACGCGCCTACGAGCAGTACTTC
TRBJ2-7 TRBV28 TRBD1 NA CASSFSGTGEASYEQYF TGTGCCAGCAGTTTTTCCGGGACAGGGGAAGCCTCCTACGAGCAGTACTTC
TRBJ1-1 TRBV6-5 NA few CATRRGKDTEAFF TGTGCCACCCGACGGGGGAAGGACACTGAAGCTTTCTTT
TRBJ2-1 TRBV5-1 TRBD2 NA CASSLTSGSSYNEQFF TGCGCCAGCAGCTTGACTAGCGGGAGCTCCTACAATGAGCAGTTCTTC
TRBJ2-1 TRBV9 TRBD2 few CASSAMTSGRDNEQFF TGTGCCAGCAGCGCGATGACTAGCGGGCGAGACAATGAGCAGTTCTTC
TRBJ2-7 TRBV18 TRBD1 NA CASSQGVGTASYEQYF TGTGCCAGCTCACAGGGGGTCGGGACAGCCTCCTACGAGCAGTACTTC
TRBJ2-7 TRBV27 TRBD2 NA CASSSGLAGVRYEQYF TGTGCCAGCAGTTCCGGACTAGCGGGAGTTAGGTACGAGCAGTACTTC
TRBJ2-7 TRBV6-5 NA NA CASMARTTYEQYF TGTGCCAGCATGGCACGCACAACCTACGAGCAGTACTTC
TRBJ2-7 TRBV4-3 TRBD1 NA CASSLVQGNEQYF TGCGCCAGCAGCCTAGTACAGGGGAACGAGCAGTACTTC
TRBJ1-5 TRBV2 NA few CASSKEGGSNQPQHF TGTGCCAGCAGTAAGGAGGGGGGGAGCAATCAGCCCCAGCATTTT
TRBJ2-5 TRBV6-1 NA NA CASSEWGEETQYF TGTGCCAGCAGTGAATGGGGGGAGGAGACCCAGTACTTC
TRBJ1-5 TRBV7-2 NA NA CASSSNVPGQINQPQHF TGTGCCAGCAGCTCAAACGTGCCGGGACAAATCAATCAGCCCCAGCATTTT
TRBJ2-4 TRBV6-6 NA few CASRQDRAKNIQYF TGTGCCAGCAGACAAGACAGAGCCAAAAACATTCAGTACTTC
TRBJ2-5 TRBV15 NA NA CATSRDLGAETQYF TGTGCCACCAGCAGAGATTTGGGGGCAGAGACCCAGTACTTC
TRBJ2-4 TRBV2 TRBD1 NA CASSGTGGDIQYF TGTGCCAGCAGTGGGACAGGGGGAGACATTCAGTACTTC
TRBJ1-1 TRBV27 TRBD1 NA CASSWTGNTEAFF TGTGCCAGCAGTTGGACAGGTAACACTGAAGCTTTCTTT
TRBJ1-4 TRBV28 NA few CASSRKGDGLRDEKLFF TGTGCCAGCAGTCGTAAGGGAGACGGTCTTCGAGATGAAAAACTGTTTTTT
TRBJ2-7 TRBV21-1 NA medium-sized CASSSRLAEFQYF TGTGCCAGCAGCTCCCGACTAGCGGAGTTTCAGTACTTC
TRBJ2-7 TRBV6-5 NA NA CASSSIQNEQYF TGTGCCAGCAGTTCAATCCAGAACGAGCAGTACTTC
TRBJ2-3 TRBV2 TRBD2 few CASSEASGRAGDTQYF TGTGCCAGCAGTGAAGCTAGCGGGAGGGCAGGGGATACGCAGTATTTT
TRBJ2-3 TRBV28 TRBD2 few CASSLPSGVEDTQYF TGTGCCAGCAGTCTCCCGAGCGGGGTTGAGGATACGCAGTATTTT
TRBJ2-7 TRBV6-5 NA NA CASSAGAPYEQYF TGTGCCAGCAGCGCGGGGGCCCCCTACGAGCAGTACTTC
TRBJ2-7 TRBV27 NA NA CASRKATRQTYYEQYF TGTGCCAGCAGAAAAGCCACGAGACAGACTTACTACGAGCAGTACTTC
TRBJ2-7 TRBV18 TRBD2 few CASSQLAGSSYEQYF TGTGCCAGCTCACAACTAGCGGGTAGCTCCTACGAGCAGTACTTC
TRBJ2-2 TRBV15 TRBD1 NA CATRGKGARGSNTGELFF TGTGCCACCAGGGGGAAGGGGGCCAGGGGATCAAACACCGGGGAGCTGTTTTTT
TRBJ2-7 TRBV18 NA NA CASSPGEGYEQYF TGTGCCAGCTCACCAGGAGAGGGCTACGAGCAGTACTTC
TRBJ2-2 TRBV2 NA NA CASSDRVWTGELFF TGTGCCAGCAGTGACAGGGTCTGGACCGGGGAGCTGTTTTTT
TRBJ2-2 TRBV27 TRBD1 NA CATSGQGDWTGELFF TGTGCCACCTCGGGACAGGGGGATTGGACCGGGGAGCTGTTTTTT
TRBJ2-3 TRBV29-1 NA NA CSVRTDTQYF TGCAGCGTGAGGACAGATACGCAGTATTTT
TRBJ2-1 TRBV7-2 TRBD2 NA CASSSGGLAGGGKQFF TGTGCCAGCAGCTCGGGAGGACTAGCGGGGGGGGGTAAGCAGTTCTTC
TRBJ2-2 TRBV5-1 NA NA CASSFGGGTGELFF TGCGCCAGCAGCTTTGGGGGCGGCACCGGGGAGCTGTTTTTT
TRBJ1-1 TRBV27 NA NA CASSFQGPNTEAFF TGTGCCAGCAGTTTCCAGGGGCCGAACACTGAAGCTTTCTTT
TRBJ2-7 TRBV6-5 TRBD1 NA CASSRGTGGSYEQYF TGTGCCAGCAGTCGAGGGACAGGGGGATCCTACGAGCAGTACTTC
TRBJ1-1 TRBV7-9 NA once CASSFKGGVILEAFF TGTGCCAGCAGCTTCAAAGGGGGTGTTATCCTTGAAGCTTTCTTT
TRBJ1-2 TRBV5-1 TRBD1 NA CASSFTGQGNYGYTF TGCGCCAGCAGCTTTACGGGACAGGGGAACTATGGCTACACCTTC